This is a list of T cell receptor beta chains from one sample in a study of neurological immune-mediated disorders. TCRdb analysed the 5' RACE reads with MiXCR anew, one entry per CDR3 protein. The sample carries around 64,000 distinct CDR3 sequences, roughly 3.1% recorded once. Sequenced material: PBMCs. These receptors originate from a woman aged 50 to 60 with multiple sclerosis. CDR3s include the opening cysteine and the closing phenylalanine or tryptophan. The D gene is left open where the match is weak. Expanded clones get a size class; other rows say once, few or many, or leave the size out.

TRBV7-6	many	TRBJ2-1	TRBD1	CASSPRTGGNEQFF	TGTGCCAGCAGCCCCAGGACAGGCGGGAATGAGCAGTTCTTC
TRBV6-4	many	TRBJ2-2	.	CASRLAENTGELFF	TGTGCCAGCCGACTTGCTGAGAACACCGGGGAGCTGTTTTTT
TRBV29-1	.	TRBJ1-1	.	CSVEQGSSEAFF	TGCAGCGTTGAACAGGGTAGCTCTGAAGCTTTCTTT
TRBV10-2	many	TRBJ2-1	TRBD2	CASSDSSGSNNEQFF	TGCGCCAGCAGTGACTCTAGCGGGAGTAACAATGAGCAGTTCTTC
TRBV5-5	many	TRBJ1-4	TRBD1	CASSDDRGMEKLFF	TGTGCCAGCAGCGATGACAGGGGTATGGAAAAACTGTTTTTT
TRBV7-2	many	TRBJ2-3	TRBD2	CASSFTSGRVTDTQYF	TGTGCCAGCAGCTTTACTAGCGGGAGGGTCACAGATACGCAGTATTTT
TRBV20-1	many	TRBJ2-1	TRBD2	CSALTLAGGSYNEQFF	TGCAGTGCCCTAACCCTGGCGGGGGGCTCCTACAATGAGCAGTTCTTC
TRBV6-5	many	TRBJ1-2	.	CASMGSPGREDGYTF	TGTGCCAGCATGGGGTCCCCGGGCAGGGAGGATGGCTACACCTTC
TRBV7-9	many	TRBJ2-3	.	CASTSPSRTATDTQYF	TGTGCCAGCACTTCACCCTCCAGGACTGCCACAGATACGCAGTATTTT
TRBV7-2	many	TRBJ2-5	.	CASSPNGPVAGQETQYF	TGTGCCAGCAGCCCCAATGGGCCAGTGGCGGGACAAGAGACCCAGTACTTC
TRBV12-3/TRBV12-4	many	TRBJ1-1	.	CASTSDQLYTEAFF	TGTGCCAGCACTTCCGACCAGCTGTACACTGAAGCTTTCTTT
TRBV4-3	many	TRBJ1-1	.	CASSQVDHVNREAFF	TGCGCCAGCAGCCAAGTTGACCACGTGAATAGAGAAGCTTTCTTT
TRBV12-3/TRBV12-4	many	TRBJ2-4	TRBD1	CASSPGGSNIQYF	TGTGCCAGCAGCCCAGGGGGATCAAACATTCAGTACTTC
TRBV27	many	TRBJ2-3	TRBD1	CASKFHQRTGSGDTQYF	TGTGCCAGCAAATTTCACCAGAGGACAGGGTCAGGGGATACGCAGTATTTT
TRBV29-1	many	TRBJ2-1	TRBD2	CSVEATSGPSYNEQFF	TGCAGCGTTGAAGCCACTAGCGGTCCCTCCTACAATGAGCAGTTCTTC
TRBV20-1	many	TRBJ2-5	TRBD2	CSASATSGGSIWGTQYF	TGCAGTGCTAGTGCTACTAGCGGGGGTTCAATCTGGGGGACCCAGTACTTC
TRBV7-9	many	TRBJ2-4	TRBD1	CASSLGQGADIQYF	TGTGCCAGCAGCTTAGGACAGGGGGCTGACATTCAGTACTTC
TRBV24-1	many	TRBJ2-1	TRBD2	CATSDFGAGVTGNEQFF	TGTGCCACCAGTGATTTTGGGGCGGGAGTGACGGGCAATGAGCAGTTCTTC
TRBV20-1	.	TRBJ1-6	TRBD1	CSARDQGAHSTLNF	TGCAGTGCTAGAGATCAGGGGGCTCATTCAACCCTCAACTTT
TRBV7-9	many	TRBJ2-3	.	CASSLPTSGALSDTQYF	TGTGCCAGCAGCTTACCCACCAGCGGAGCCCTCTCAGATACGCAGTATTTT
TRBV18	.	TRBJ1-2	TRBD1	CASSDRGGYTF	TGTGCCAGCTCAGACAGGGGGGGCTACACCTTC
TRBV12-3/TRBV12-4	many	TRBJ2-1	TRBD2	CASSFGRENNEQFF	TGTGCCAGCAGTTTTGGGCGGGAGAACAATGAGCAGTTCTTC